The source of this T cell receptor (beta chain) is a study of T cell repertoires in cytomegalovirus infection. As for the study in general: Public TCR beta signatures marked donors with CMV infection and the matching HLA. Points from the study as a whole: Ex vivo, HLA-C-restricted CMV-specific TCR beta clonotypes prevailed over the rest of the response. Totalled public TCR beta family frequency picked out people who carried CMV plus the relevant HLA.

The V segment lost 3 bases and the J segment 3 bases; nucleotides outside the gene matches: 4. The CDR3 totals 15 residues. In germline, CDR1 is LNHNV, CDR2 YYDKDF (reference sequence). Remarks on this clonotype: The antigen remains undetermined.

TCRdb used MiXCR to reprocess the reads, holding one entry per CDR3 protein. The table lists fewer than 850,000 distinct CDR3 sequences, 25% to 35% of them singletons. This sequence was found in a human donor in good health (CMV status not recorded). Some clones in this sample may be carry-over from other donors' samples. The rearrangement links TRBV15 to TRBJ2-2; 7 nucleotides match TRBD2. The sample here was cultured CD8+ T cells from PBMCs, taken from culture after CMV antigen stimulation. CDR3 sequence reads: CATSSLAGDTGELFF. CDR3 in DNA: TGTGCCACCAGCAGTCTGGCGGGGGACACCGGGGAGCTGTTTTTT.